In this sample, the clone carrying this T cell receptor (beta chain) turned up once. Its target is not known. With random hexamers, reverse transcription was performed on about 0.45 to 1 ug of RNA. TCRdb re-derived calls from the immunoSEQ multiplex PCR reads in MiXCR, one entry per CDR3 protein. The sample lists 130,000 or so distinct CDR3 sequences; over 95% were seen once. The entry originates in a study of CD8 T cells in Susac syndrome. Whole-study results and caveats: CD4+ T cell repertoires in Susac syndrome exhibited no evidence of clonal expansion.

Germline V gene data show CDR1 as MNHEY and CDR2 as SMNVEV (reference sequence). The ends were cut back, 2 bases at V and 0 bases at J, with 8 bases in the middle. This CDR3 contains 16 residues. Sequenced: CD4+ T cells from PBMCs. The chain couples TRBV27 to TRBJ2-6; unclear D gene. The clonotype comes from a human donor with Susac syndrome. The CDR3 sequence is CASSLVGTSGANVLTF. In nucleotides, the CDR3 is TGTGCCAGCAGTTTAGTTGGCACCTCTGGGGCCAACGTCCTGACTTTC.